This T cell receptor beta chain was recorded in a study of graft-versus-host responses after intestinal transplantation. As for the study in general: Anti-thymocyte globulin induction was given to all recipients, followed by tacrolimus and steroids for about 3 years.

Only in-frame clones appear in the TCRdb table, and some are missing; sequencing was by immunoSEQ multiplex PCR. This table has about 94,000 clones, 90% to 95% appearing once. V lost 2 bases to trimming and J lost 6 bases, with 15 bases between them. The CDR3 is 15 amino acids. CDR1 SGHRS and CDR2 YFSETQ come from the germline V gene. The study's findings and limits: The recipient marrow held GvH clones, and some of them showed up first in ileum or blood. Among circulating GvH clones, peak levels were associated with early post-transplant declines in HvG clones.

Remarks on this clone: As yet, its antigen is unknown.

The source was unstimulated CD8+ T cells sorted from spleen or lymph node cells, collected before intestinal transplant. The chain combines TRBV5-1 with TRBJ2-1; the D gene is possibly TRBD1 (7 bases). This TCR derives from a human donor who received an intestinal transplant. DNA of the CDR3: TGCGCCAGCAGCTTTAGCCAGGGGGGTGCCAATGAGCAGTTCTTC. Translating gives CASSFSQGGANEQFF.